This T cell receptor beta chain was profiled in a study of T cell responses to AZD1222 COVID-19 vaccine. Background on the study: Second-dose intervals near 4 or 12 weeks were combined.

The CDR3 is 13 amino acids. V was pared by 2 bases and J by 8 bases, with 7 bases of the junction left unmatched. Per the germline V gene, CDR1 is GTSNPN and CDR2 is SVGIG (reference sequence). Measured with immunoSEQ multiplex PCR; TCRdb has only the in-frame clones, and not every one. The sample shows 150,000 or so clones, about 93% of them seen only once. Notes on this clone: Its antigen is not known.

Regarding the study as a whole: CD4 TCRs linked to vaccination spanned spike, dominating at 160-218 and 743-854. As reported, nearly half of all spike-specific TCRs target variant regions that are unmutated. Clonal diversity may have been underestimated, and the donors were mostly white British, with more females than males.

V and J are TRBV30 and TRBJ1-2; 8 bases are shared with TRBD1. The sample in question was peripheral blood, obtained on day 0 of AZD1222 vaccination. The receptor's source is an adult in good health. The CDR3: CAWSSGQGEGYTF. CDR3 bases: TGTGCCTGGAGTTCTGGACAGGGAGAGGGCTACACCTTC.